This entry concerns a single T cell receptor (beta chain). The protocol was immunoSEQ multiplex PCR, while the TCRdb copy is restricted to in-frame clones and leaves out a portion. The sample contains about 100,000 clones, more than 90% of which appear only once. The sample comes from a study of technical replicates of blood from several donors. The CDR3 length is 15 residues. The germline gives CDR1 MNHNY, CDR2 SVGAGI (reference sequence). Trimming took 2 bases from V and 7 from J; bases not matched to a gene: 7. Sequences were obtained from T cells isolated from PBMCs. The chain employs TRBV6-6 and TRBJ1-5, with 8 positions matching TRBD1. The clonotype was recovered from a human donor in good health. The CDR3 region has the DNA TGTGCCAGCAGTTACGGGGGGACAGGTCGGCAGCCCCAGCATTTT. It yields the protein CASSYGGTGRQPQHF.